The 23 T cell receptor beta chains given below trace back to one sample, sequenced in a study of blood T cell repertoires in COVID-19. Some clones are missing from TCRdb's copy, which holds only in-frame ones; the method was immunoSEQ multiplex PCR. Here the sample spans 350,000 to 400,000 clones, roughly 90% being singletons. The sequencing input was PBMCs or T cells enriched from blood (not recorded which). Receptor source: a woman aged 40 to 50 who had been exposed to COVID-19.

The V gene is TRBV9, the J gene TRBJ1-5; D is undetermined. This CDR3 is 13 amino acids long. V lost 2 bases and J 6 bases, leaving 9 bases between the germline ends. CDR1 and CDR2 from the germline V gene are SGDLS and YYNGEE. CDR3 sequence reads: CASSVGEGQPQHF. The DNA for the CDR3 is TGTGCCAGCAGCGTGGGAGAGGGTCAGCCCCAGCATTTT.

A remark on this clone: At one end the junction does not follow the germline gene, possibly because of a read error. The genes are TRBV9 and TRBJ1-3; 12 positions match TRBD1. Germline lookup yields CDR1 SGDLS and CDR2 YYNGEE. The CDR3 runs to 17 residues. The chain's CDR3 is CASRVGGTGGYRNTIYF. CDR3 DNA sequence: TGTGCCAGCAGGGTAGGAGGGACAGGGGGCTATCGAAACACCATATATTTT.

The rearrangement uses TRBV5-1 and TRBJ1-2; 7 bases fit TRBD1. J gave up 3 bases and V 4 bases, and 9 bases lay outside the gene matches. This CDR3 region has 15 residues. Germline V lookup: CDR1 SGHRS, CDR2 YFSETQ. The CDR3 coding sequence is TGCGCCAGCAGCCGTGCGGGACAGTCTTACTATGGCTACACCTTC. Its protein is CASSRAGQSYYGYTF.

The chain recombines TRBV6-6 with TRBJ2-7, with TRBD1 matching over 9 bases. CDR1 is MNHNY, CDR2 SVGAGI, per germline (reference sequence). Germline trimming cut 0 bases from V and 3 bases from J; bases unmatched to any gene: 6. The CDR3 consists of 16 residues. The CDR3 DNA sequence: TGTGCCAGCAGTTACTCGCCCGCGGACAGGGGCTACGAGCAGTACTTC. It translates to CASSYSPADRGYEQYF.

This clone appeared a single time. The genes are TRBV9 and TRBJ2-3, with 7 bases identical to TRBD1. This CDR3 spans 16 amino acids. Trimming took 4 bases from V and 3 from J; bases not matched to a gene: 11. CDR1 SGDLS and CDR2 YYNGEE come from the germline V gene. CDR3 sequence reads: CASSRLEGARTDTQYF. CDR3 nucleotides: TGTGCCAGCAGCCGCCTTGAGGGGGCGCGGACAGATACGCAGTATTTT.

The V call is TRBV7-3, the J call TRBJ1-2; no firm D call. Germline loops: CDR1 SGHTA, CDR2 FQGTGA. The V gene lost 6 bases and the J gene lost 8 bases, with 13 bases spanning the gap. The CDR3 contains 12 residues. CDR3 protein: CASRSGGGGYTF. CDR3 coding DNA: TGTGCCAGCAGGTCGGGTGGCGGAGGCTACACCTTC.

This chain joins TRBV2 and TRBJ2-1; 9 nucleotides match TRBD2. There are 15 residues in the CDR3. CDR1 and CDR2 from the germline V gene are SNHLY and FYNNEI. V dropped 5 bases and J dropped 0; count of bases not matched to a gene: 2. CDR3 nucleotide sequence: TGTGCCAGCAGTCCTAGCGGGGCCTCCTACAATGAGCAGTTCTTC. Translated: CASSPSGASYNEQFF.

The CDR3 spells CASSPNNYGYTF. In DNA, the CDR3 is TGTGCCAGCAGCCCAAATAACTATGGCTACACCTTC. The rearrangement joins TRBV6-5 to TRBJ1-2, with D unclear. Deletions cut 6 bases from V and 1 base from J, with 6 bases between. CDR3 length: 12 residues. CDR1 is MNHEY and CDR2 is SVGAGI in the germline V gene.

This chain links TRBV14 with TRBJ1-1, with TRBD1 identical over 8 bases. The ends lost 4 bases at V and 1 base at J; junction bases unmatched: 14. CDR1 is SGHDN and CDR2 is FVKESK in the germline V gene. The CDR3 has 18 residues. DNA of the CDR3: TGTGCCAGCAGCCCGGGGGGTAGACAGGGGCCGTGGAACACTGAAGCTTTCTTT. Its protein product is CASSPGGRQGPWNTEAFF.

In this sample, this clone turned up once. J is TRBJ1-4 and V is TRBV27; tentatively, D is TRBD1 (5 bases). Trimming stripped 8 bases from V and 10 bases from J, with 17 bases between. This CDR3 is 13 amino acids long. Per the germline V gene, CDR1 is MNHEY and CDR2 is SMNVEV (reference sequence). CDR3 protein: CASGPRRQGKLFF. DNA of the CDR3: TGTGCCAGCGGGCCACGCCGGCAGGGAAAACTGTTTTTT.

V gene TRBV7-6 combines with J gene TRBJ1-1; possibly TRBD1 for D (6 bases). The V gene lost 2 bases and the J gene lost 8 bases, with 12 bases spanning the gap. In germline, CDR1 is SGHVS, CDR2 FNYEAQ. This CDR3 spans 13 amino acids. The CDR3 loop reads CASSLSRTAEAFF. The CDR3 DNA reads TGTGCCAGCAGCTTATCTAGGACAGCGGAAGCTTTCTTT.

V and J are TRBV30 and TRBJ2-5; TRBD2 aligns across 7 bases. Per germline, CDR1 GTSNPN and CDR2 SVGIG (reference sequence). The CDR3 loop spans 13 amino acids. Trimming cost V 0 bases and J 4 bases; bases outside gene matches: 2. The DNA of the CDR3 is TGTGCCTGGAGTGTAGCGGGGAGAGAGACCCAGTACTTC. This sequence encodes CAWSVAGRETQYF.

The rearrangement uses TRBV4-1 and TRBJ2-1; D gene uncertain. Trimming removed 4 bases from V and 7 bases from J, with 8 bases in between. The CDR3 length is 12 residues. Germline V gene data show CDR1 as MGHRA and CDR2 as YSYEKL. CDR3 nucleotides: TGCGCCAGCAGCCGCCTAGGTAATGAGCAGTTCTTC. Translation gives CASSRLGNEQFF.

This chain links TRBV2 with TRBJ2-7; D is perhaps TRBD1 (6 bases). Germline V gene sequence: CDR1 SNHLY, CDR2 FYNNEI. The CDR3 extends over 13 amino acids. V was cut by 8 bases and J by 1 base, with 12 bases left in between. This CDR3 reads CASGQGRSYEQYF. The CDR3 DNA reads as TGTGCCAGCGGCCAGGGGCGTTCCTACGAGCAGTACTTC.

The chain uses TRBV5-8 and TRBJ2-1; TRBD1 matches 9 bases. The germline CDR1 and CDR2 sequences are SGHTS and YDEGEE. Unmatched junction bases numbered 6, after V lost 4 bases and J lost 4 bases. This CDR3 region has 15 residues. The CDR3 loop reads CASSPGQGTYNEQFF. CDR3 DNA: TGTGCCAGCAGCCCGGGACAGGGTACTTACAATGAGCAGTTCTTC.

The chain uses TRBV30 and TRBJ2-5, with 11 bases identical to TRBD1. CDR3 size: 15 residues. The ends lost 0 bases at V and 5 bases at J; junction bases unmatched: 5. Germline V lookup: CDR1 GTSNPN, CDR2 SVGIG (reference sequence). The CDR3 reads CAWSVGQGVSETQYF. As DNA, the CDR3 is TGTGCCTGGAGTGTGGGACAGGGGGTTTCTGAGACCCAGTACTTC.

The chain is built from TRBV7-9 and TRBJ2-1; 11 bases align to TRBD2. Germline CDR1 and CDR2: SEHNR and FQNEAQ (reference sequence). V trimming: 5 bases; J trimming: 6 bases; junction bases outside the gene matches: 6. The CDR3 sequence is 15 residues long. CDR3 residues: CASSIRLAGTNEQFF. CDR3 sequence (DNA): TGTGCCAGCAGCATCCGACTAGCGGGGACCAATGAGCAGTTCTTC.

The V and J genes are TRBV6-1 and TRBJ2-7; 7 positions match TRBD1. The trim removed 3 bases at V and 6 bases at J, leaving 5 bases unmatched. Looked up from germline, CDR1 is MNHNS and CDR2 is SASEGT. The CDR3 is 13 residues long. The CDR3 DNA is TGTGCCAGCAGTGAGAGGGGGCGCGGCGAGCAGTACTTC. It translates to CASSERGRGEQYF.

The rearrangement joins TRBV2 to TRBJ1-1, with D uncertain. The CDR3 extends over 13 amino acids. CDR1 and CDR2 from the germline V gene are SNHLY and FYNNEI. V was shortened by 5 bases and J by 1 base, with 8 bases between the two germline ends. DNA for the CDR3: TGTGCCAGCAGTTTACGGGAGAACACTGAAGCTTTCTTT. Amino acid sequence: CASSLRENTEAFF. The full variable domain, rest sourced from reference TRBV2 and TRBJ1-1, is EPEVTQTPSHQVTQMGQEVILRCVPISNHLYFYWYRQILGQKVEFLVSFYNNEISEKSEIFDDQFSVERPDGSNFTLKIRSTKLEDSAMYFCASSLRENTEAFFGQGTRLTVV.

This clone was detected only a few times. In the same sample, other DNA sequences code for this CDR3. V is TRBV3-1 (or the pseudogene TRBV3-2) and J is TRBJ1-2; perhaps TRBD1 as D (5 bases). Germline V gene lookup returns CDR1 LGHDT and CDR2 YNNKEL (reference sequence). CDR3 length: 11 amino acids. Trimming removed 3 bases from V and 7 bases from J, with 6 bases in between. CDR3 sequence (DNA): TGTGCCAGCAGCCAGCAGGGTGGCTACACCTTC. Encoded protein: CASSQQGGYTF.

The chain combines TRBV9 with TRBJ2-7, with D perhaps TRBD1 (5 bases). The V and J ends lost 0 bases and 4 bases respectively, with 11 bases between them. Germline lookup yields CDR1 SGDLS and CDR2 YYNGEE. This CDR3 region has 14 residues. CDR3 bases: TGTGCCAGCAGCGTAGAGAGCCAGGGTTACGAGCAGTACTTC. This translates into CASSVESQGYEQYF.

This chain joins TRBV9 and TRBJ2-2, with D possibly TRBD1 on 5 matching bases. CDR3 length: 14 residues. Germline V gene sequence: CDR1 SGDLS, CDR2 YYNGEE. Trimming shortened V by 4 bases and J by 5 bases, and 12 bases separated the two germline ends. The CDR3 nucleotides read TGTGCCAGCAGCCCTCCCAGGGTTACCGGGGAGCTGTTTTTT. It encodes CASSPPRVTGELFF.

DNA for the CDR3: TGTGCCAGCAGCTCGGGACAGGGGAACACTGAAGCTTTCTTT. It specifies CASSSGQGNTEAFF. V and J are TRBV11-3 and TRBJ1-1; TRBD1 agrees at 9 bases. Per the germline V gene, CDR1 is SGHNT and CDR2 is YENEEA. The CDR3 runs to 14 residues. Trimming at V came to 4 bases and at J to 1 base, leaving 1 base not matched to a gene. Drawing the rest from reference TRBV11-3 and TRBJ1-1, the complete variable domain is EAGVVQSPRYKIIEKKQPVAFWCNPISGHNTLYWYLQNLGQGPELLIRYENEEAVDDSQLPKDRFSAERLKGVDSTLKIQPAELGDSAVYLCASSSGQGNTEAFFGQGTRLTVV.